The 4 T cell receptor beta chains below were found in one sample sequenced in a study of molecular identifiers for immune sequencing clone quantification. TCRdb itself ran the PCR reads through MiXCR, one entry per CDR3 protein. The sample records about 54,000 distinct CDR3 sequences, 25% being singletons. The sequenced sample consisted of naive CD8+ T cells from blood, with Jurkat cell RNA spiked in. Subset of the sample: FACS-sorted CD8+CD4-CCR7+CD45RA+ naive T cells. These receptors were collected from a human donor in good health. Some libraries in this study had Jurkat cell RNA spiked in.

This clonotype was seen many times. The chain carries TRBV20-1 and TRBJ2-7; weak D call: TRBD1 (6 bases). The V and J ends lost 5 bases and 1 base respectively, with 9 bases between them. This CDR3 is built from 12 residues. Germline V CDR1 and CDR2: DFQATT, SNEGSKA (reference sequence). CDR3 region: CSARQVSYEQYF. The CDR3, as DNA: TGCAGTGCTCGACAGGTTTCCTACGAGCAGTACTTC.

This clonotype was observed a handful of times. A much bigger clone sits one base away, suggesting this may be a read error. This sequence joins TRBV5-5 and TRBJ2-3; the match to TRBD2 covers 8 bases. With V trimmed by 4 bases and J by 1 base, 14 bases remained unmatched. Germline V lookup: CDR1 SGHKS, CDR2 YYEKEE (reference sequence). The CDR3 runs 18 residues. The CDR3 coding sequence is TGTGCCAGCAGCCCCGTATGGACGGGGGGGAACGGCACAGATACGCAGTATTTT. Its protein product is CASSPVWTGGNGTDTQYF.

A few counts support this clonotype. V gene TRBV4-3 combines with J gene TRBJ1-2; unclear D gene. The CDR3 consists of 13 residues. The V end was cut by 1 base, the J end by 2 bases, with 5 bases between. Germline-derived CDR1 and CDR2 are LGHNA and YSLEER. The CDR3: CASSQAVNYGYTF. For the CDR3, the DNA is TGCGCCAGCAGCCAAGCTGTAAACTATGGCTACACCTTC.

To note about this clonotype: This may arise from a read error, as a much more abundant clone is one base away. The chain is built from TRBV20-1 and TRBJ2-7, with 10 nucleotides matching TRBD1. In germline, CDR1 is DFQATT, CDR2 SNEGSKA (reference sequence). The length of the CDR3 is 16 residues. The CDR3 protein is CSANGQGEQTAYERYF. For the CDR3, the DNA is TGCAGTGCTAATGGACAGGGGGAACAAACCGCCTACGAGCGGTACTTC.